This T cell receptor beta chain came from a study of chronic HIV infection and antiretroviral therapy. TCRdb re-analysed the 5' RACE reads in MiXCR, keeping a single row per CDR3 protein. The data show 39,000 or so distinct CDR3 sequences, 7.5% to 9% seen once. Germline loops: CDR1 SQVTM, CDR2 ANQGSEA. The CDR3 length is 14 residues. Deletions cut 7 bases from V and 0 bases from J, with 13 bases between. The sample taken for sequencing was peripheral blood. The genes are TRBV29-1 and TRBJ1-3; D is undetermined. The receptor's source is an adult who had HIV and had not received antiretroviral therapy, or was an uninfected healthy control (not recorded which). The CDR3 loop is CSAWTGISGNTIYF. CDR3 in DNA: TGCAGCGCATGGACGGGTATCTCTGGAAACACCATATATTTT.